This TCR beta chain was captured in a study of breast tumors, draining lymph nodes, adjacent tissues. V lost 4 bases to trimming and J lost 5 bases, with 18 bases between them. Per the germline V gene, CDR1 is SGHDT and CDR2 is YYEEEE. The CDR3 is 15 residues long. This clonotype was found a few times. Using its own MiXCR run on the multiplex PCR reads, TCRdb lists one record per CDR3 protein. This sample has about 47,000 distinct CDR3 sequences, with 23% found just once. The sequenced sample was breast tumor tissue. This chain joins TRBV5-6 and TRBJ2-5; D call uncertain. This TCR was sampled from a female donor with breast cancer. Some clones in this sample may be carry-over from other donors' samples. CDR3 residues: CASSPRTVGWETQYF. The CDR3 nucleotides are TGTGCCAGCAGCCCCCGAACAGTGGGTTGGGAGACCCAGTACTTC.